This TCR beta chain was retrieved from a study of T-cell reconstitution after alpha-beta-depleted transplantation in children. Study-level points and caveats: Several hundred expanded graft clones reportedly supplied alpha-beta T cells about two months after transplant. The high TCRbeta diversity at day 60 in some patients came from surviving recipient T cells and thymic progenitors.

Concerning this clonotype itself: Its antigen is still unknown.

Trimming took 2 bases from V and 0 from J; bases not matched to a gene: 6. The CDR3 consists of 16 residues. Germline V gene lookup returns CDR1 SGHRS and CDR2 YFSETQ. Preparation of the TCRbeta library was carried out with unique molecular identifiers. MiXCR was run by TCRdb on the PCR reads, yielding one entry per CDR3 protein. The sample lists 550,000 to 600,000 distinct CDR3 sequences; about 23% were seen once. The sample in question was PBMCs, mostly from graft donor cells, obtained 360 days after TCRalphabeta/CD19-depleted stem cell transplant. The sequence came from a boy under three years old who had a stem cell transplant for acute myeloid leukemia, so the T cells may come from the graft donor. V and J are TRBV5-1 and TRBJ1-2; 8 bases fit TRBD1. The CDR3 coding sequence is TGCGCCAGCAGCTTTGACAGGGGAACCACTAACTATGGCTACACCTTC. Its protein is CASSFDRGTTNYGYTF.